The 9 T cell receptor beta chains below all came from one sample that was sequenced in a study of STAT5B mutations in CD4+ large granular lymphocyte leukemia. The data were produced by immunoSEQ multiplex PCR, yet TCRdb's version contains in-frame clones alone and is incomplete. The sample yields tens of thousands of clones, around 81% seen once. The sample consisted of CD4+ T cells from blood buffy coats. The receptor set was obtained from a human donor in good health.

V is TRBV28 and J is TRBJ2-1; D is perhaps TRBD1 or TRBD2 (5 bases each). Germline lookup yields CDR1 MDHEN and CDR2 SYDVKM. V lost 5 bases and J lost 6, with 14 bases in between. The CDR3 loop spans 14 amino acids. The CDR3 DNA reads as TGTGCCAGCAGTGGTCCAGGGACCTCCAATGAGCAGTTCTTC. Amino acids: CASSGPGTSNEQFF.

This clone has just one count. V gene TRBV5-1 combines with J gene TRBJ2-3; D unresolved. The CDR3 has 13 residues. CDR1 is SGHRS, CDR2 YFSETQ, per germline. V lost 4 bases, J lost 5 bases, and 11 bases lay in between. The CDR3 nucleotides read TGCGCCAGCAGCGGCGCCGGTCAAGATACGCAGTATTTT. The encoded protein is CASSGAGQDTQYF. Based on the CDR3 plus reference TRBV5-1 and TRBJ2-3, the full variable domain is KAGVTQTPRYLIKTRGQQVTLSCSPISGHRSVSWYQQTPGQGLQFLFEYFSETQRNKGNFPGRFSGRQFSNSRSEMNVSTLELGDSALYLCASSGAGQDTQYFGPGTRLTVL.

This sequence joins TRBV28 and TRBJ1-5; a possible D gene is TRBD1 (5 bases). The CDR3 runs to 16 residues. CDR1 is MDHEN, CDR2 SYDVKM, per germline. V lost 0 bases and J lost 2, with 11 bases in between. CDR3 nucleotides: TGTGCCAGCAGTTTATGGGGGCTTAGTCGCAATCAGCCCCAGCATTTT. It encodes CASSLWGLSRNQPQHF.

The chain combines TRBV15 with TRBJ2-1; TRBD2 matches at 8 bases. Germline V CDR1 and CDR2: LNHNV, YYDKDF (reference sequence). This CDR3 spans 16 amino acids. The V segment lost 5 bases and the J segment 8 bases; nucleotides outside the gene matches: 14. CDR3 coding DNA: TGTGCCACCAGCTCACGACTAGCGACCCTTTCGGATGAGCAGTTCTTC. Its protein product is CATSSRLATLSDEQFF.

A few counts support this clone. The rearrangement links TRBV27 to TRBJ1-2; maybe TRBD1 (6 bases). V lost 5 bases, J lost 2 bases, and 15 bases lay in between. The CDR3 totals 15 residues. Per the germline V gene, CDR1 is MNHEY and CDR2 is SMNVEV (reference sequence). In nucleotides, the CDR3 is TGTGCCAGCAGTATAACAGGGCTTTGGAACTATGGCTACACCTTC. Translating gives CASSITGLWNYGYTF.

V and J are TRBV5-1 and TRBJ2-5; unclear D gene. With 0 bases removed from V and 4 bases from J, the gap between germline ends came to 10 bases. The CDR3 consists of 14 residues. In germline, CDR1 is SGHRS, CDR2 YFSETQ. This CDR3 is CASSLAVTRETQYF. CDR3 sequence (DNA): TGCGCCAGCAGCTTGGCGGTGACGCGAGAGACCCAGTACTTC.

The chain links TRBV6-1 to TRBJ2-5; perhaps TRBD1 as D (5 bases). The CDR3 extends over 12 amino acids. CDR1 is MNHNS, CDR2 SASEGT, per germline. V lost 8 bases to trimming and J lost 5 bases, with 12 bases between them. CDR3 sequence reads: CASLAGWETQYF. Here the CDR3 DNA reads TGTGCCAGCTTAGCAGGGTGGGAGACCCAGTACTTC.

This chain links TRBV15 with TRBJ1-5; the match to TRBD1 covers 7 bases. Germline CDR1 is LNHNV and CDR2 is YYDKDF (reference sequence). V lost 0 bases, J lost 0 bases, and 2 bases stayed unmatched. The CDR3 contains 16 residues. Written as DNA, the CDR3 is TGTGCCACCAGCAGAGAGAGACAGGGTAGCAATCAGCCCCAGCATTTT. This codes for CATSRERQGSNQPQHF.

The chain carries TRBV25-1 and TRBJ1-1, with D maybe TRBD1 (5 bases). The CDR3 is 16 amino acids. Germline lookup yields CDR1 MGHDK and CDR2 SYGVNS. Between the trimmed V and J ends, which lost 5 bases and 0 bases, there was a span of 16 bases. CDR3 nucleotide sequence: TGTGCCAGCAGTCCCCGGGGCGGTCAGGTGAACACTGAAGCTTTCTTT. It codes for CASSPRGGQVNTEAFF.